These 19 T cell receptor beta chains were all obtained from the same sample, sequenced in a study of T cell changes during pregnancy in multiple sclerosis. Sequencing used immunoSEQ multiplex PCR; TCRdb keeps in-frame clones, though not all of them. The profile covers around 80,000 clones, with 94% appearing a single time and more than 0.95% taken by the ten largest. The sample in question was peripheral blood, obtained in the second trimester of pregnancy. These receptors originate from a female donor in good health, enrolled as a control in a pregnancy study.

CDR3 nucleotide sequence: TGTGCCAGCAGCTTTGACAGGGGCAGGGACGAGCAGTACTTC. Encoded protein: CASSFDRGRDEQYF. The V gene is TRBV5-4, the J gene TRBJ2-7; 8 bases are a match to TRBD1. With 2 bases clipped from V and 5 bases from J, the junction kept 6 bases outside the gene matches. Germline V CDR1 and CDR2: SGHNT, YYREEE (reference sequence). The CDR3 spans 14 residues.

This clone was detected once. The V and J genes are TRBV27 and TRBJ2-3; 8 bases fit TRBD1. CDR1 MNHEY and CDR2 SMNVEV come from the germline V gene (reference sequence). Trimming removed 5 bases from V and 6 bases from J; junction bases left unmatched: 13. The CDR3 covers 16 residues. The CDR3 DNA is TGTGCCAGCAGTCCCACGCTACAGGGGGAAGGGGATACGCAGTATTTT. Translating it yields CASSPTLQGEGDTQYF.

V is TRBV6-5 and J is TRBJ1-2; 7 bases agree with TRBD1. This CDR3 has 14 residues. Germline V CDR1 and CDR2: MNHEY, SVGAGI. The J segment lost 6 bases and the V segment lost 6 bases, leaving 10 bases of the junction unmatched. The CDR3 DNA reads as TGTGCCAGCAGCCGAGGGGTGACAGGGAATGGCTACACCTTC. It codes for CASSRGVTGNGYTF.

The CDR3 sequence is CASSQSGTSLTDTQYF. CDR3 nucleotides: TGTGCCAGCAGCCAGTCCGGGACTAGTCTCACAGATACGCAGTATTTT. This sequence joins TRBV4-2 and TRBJ2-3, with TRBD2 identical over 8 bases. After removal of 3 bases from V and 2 bases from J, the junction contained 7 bases not matched to a gene. Per the germline V gene, CDR1 is LGHNA and CDR2 is YNFKEQ. The CDR3 is made up of 16 amino acids.

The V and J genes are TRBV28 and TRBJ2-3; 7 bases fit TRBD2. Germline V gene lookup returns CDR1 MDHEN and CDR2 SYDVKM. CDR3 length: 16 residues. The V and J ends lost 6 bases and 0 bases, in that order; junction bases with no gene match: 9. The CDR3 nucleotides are TGTGCCAGCAGCTCCCTCAGCGGGGCTAGCACAGATACGCAGTATTTT. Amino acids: CASSSLSGASTDTQYF. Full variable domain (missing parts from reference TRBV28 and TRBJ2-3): DVKVTQSSRYLVKRTGEKVFLECVQDMDHENMFWYRQDPGLGLRLIYFSYDVKMKEKGDIPEGYSVSREKKERFSLILESASTNQTSMYLCASSSLSGASTDTQYFGPGTRLTVL.

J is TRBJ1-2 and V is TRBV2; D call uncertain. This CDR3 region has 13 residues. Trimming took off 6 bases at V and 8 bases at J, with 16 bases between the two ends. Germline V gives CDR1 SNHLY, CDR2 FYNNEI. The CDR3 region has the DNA TGTGCCAGCAGCCGCGAGGGATGGAGCGGCTACACCTTC. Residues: CASSREGWSGYTF.

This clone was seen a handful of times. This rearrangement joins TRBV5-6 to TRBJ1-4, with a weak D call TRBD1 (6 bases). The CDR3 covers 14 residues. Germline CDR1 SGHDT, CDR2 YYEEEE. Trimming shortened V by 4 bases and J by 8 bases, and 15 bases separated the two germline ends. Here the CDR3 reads CASSPHGGGEKLFF. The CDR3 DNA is TGTGCCAGCAGCCCCCATGGGGGCGGCGAAAAACTGTTTTTT.

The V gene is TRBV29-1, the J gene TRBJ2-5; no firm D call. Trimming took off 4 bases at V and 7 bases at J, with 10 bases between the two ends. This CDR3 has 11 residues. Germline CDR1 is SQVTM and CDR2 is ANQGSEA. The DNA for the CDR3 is TGCAGCGTTGCCCGTCTAGGGACCCAGTACTTC. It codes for CSVARLGTQYF. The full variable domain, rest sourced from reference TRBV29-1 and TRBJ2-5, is SAVISQKPSRDICQRGTSLTIQCQVDSQVTMMFWYRQQPGQSLTLIATANQGSEATYESGFVIDKFPISRPNLTFSTLTVSNMSPEDSSIYLCSVARLGTQYFGPGTRLLVL.

In DNA form, the CDR3 reads TGTGCCAGCAGCTTAGGCGGACAGGGGCTCATGAACACTGAAGCTTTCTTT. It specifies CASSLGGQGLMNTEAFF. This chain links TRBV13 with TRBJ1-1; 9 bases fit TRBD1. This CDR3 region has 17 residues. The germline V gene has CDR1 PRHDT and CDR2 FYEKMQ (reference sequence). Trimming took 0 bases from V and 0 from J; bases not matched to a gene: 5.

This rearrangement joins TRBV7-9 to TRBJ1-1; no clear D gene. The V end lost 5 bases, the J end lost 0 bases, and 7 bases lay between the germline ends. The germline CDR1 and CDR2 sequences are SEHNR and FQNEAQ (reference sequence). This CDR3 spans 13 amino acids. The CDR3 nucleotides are TGTGCCAGCAGCCGGGGATTGAACACTGAAGCTTTCTTT. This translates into CASSRGLNTEAFF.

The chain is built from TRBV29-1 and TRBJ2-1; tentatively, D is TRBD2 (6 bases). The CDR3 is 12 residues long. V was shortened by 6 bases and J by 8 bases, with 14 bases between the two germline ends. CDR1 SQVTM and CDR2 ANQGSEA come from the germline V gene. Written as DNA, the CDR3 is TGCAGCGTCCACGGGAGCTTGGATGAGCAGTTCTTC. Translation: CSVHGSLDEQFF.

CDR3 in amino acids: CASSPQGISYEQYF. The CDR3 region has the DNA TGTGCCAGCAGCCCACAGGGCATCTCCTACGAGCAGTACTTC. The rearrangement links TRBV5-6 to TRBJ2-7; a possible D gene is TRBD1 (6 bases). Germline CDR1 and CDR2: SGHDT and YYEEEE. The CDR3 is made up of 14 amino acids. Trimming took 4 bases from V and 0 from J, leaving 11 bases between them. Full variable domain (outside the CDR3, taken from reference TRBV5-6 and TRBJ2-7): DAGVTQSPTHLIKTRGQQVTLRCSPKSGHDTVSWYQQALGQGPQFIFQYYEEEERQRGNFPDRFSGHQFPNYSSELNVNALLLGDSALYLCASSPQGISYEQYFGPGTRLTVT.

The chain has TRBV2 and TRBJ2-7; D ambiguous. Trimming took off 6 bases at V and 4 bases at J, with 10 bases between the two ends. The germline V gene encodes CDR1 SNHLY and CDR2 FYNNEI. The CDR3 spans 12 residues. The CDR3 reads CASRAAPYEQYF. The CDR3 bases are TGTGCCAGCAGGGCGGCCCCTTACGAGCAGTACTTC.

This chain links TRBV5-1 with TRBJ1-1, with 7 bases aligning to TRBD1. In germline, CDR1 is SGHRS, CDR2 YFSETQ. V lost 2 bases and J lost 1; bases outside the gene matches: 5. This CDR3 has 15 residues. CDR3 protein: CASSFMTGSNTEAFF. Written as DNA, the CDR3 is TGCGCCAGCAGCTTTATGACAGGGTCGAACACTGAAGCTTTCTTT.

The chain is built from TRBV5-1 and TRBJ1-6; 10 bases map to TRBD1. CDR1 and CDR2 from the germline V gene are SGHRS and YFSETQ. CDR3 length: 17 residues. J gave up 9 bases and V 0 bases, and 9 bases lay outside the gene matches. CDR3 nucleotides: TGCGCCAGCAGCTTGGATCCACCGGGACAGGGGACTTCACCCCTCCACTTT. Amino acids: CASSLDPPGQGTSPLHF.

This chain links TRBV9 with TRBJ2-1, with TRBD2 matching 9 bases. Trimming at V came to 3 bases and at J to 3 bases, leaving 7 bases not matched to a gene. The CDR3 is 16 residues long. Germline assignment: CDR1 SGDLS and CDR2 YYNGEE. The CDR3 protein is CASSAEGLASYNEQFF. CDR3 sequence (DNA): TGTGCCAGCAGCGCCGAGGGACTAGCAAGCTACAATGAGCAGTTCTTC.

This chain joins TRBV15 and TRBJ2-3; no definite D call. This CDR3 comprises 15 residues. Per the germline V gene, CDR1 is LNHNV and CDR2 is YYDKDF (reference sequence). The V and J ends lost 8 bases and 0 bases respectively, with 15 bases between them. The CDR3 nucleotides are TGTGCCACCCACCCCAGTATAGCTAGCACAGATACGCAGTATTTT. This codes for CATHPSIASTDTQYF. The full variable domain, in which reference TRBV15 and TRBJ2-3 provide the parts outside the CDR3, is DAMVIQNPRYQVTQFGKPVTLSCSQTLNHNVMYWYQQKSSQAPKLLFHYYDKDFNNEADTPDNFQSRRPNTSFCFLDIRSPGLGDTAMYLCATHPSIASTDTQYFGPGTRLTVL.

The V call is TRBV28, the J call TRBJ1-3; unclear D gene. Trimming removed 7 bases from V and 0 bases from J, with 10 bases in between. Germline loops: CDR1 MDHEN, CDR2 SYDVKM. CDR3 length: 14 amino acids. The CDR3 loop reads CASTISYSGNTIYF. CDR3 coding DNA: TGTGCCAGCACAATATCCTACTCTGGAAACACCATATATTTT.

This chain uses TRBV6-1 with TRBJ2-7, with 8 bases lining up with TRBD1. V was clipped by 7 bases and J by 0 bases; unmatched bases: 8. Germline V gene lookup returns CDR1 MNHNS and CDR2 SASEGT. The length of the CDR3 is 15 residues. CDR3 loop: CASTRDRHFSYEQYF. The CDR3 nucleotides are TGTGCCAGCACCAGGGACAGGCACTTCTCCTACGAGCAGTACTTC.